A single sample gave rise to the 17 T cell receptor beta chains below, sequenced in a study of T cells in tuberculosis. Here immunoSEQ multiplex PCR was the method, and the copy in TCRdb shows in-frame clones only, minus some. The sample records around 60,000 clones, 81% being singletons. Sorting used thawed, overnight-rested PBMC stained with anti-CD3, a viability dye and GMM-loaded CD1B tetramer. The lipid loaded on the CD1B tetramers was C32 glucose monomycolate from Rhodococcus equi. Sequenced material: CD1b-GMM tetramer-negative cells sorted from PBMCs. The receptors come from an adult woman with latent tuberculosis.

This clone turned up a few times. Relative to the germline gene, one junction end is altered; a read error may explain this. The CDR3 protein is CASSEDRGANF. The CDR3 coding sequence is TGTGCCAGCAGTGAAGACAGGGGCGCGAACTTC. The chain is built from TRBV2 and TRBJ2-7; 7 bases agree with TRBD1. The CDR3 extends over 11 amino acids. Germline V gene data show CDR1 as SNHLY and CDR2 as FYNNEI.

On this clone itself: The same CDR3 can be traced to other DNA sequences in this sample. This rearrangement joins TRBV27 to TRBJ1-4; 8 nucleotides line up with TRBD1. Per the germline V gene, CDR1 is MNHEY and CDR2 is SMNVEV (reference sequence). V lost 5 bases, J lost 0 bases, and 8 bases stayed unmatched. The CDR3 runs 17 residues. The CDR3 here is CASSPLDRAATNEKLFF. The CDR3 DNA follows: TGTGCCAGCAGTCCCTTGGACAGGGCTGCAACTAATGAAAAACTGTTTTTT. Full variable domain (remainder filled in from reference TRBV27 and TRBJ1-4): EAQVTQNPRYLITVTGKKLTVTCSQNMNHEYMSWYRQDPGLGLRQIYYSMNVEVTDKGDVPEGYKVSRKEKRNFPLILESPSPNQTSLYFCASSPLDRAATNEKLFFGSGTQLSVL.

V is TRBV10-3 and J is TRBJ1-5, with D hard to call. This CDR3 region has 15 residues. Germline values: CDR1 ENHRY, CDR2 SYGVKD. The germline V and J ends were trimmed by 2 bases and 7 bases, with 15 bases remaining between them. DNA of the CDR3: TGTGCCATCAGTGAGCCGGGTCCCTCGGGACAGCCCCAGCATTTT. Its translation: CAISEPGPSGQPQHF.

The V and J genes are TRBV5-1 and TRBJ1-5; 7 bases align to TRBD1. The CDR3 has 15 amino acids. The junction had 5 bases not matched to a gene; V was cut back by 0 bases and J by 5 bases. Germline values: CDR1 SGHRS, CDR2 YFSETQ. CDR3 nucleotide sequence: TGCGCCAGCAGCTTGGAGGCAGGGGGGCATCAGCCCCAGCATTTT. Translating gives CASSLEAGGHQPQHF.

V and J are TRBV2 and TRBJ1-2; 8 bases match TRBD1. The CDR3 contains 16 residues. Trimming cost V 7 bases and J 1 base; bases outside gene matches: 11. The germline V gene has CDR1 SNHLY and CDR2 FYNNEI. Here the CDR3 reads CASNPRTGTLNYGYTF. The CDR3 DNA is TGTGCCAGCAACCCTAGGACAGGGACACTTAACTATGGCTACACCTTC.

This rearrangement joins TRBV19 to TRBJ1-5, with 10 bases that match TRBD1. Trimming at V came to 6 bases and at J to 4 bases, leaving 6 bases not matched to a gene. CDR1 is LNHDA and CDR2 is SQIVND in the germline V gene (reference sequence). The CDR3 has 15 residues. The CDR3 coding sequence is TGTGCCAGTAGACGACAGGGGGCTGGTAATCAGCCCCAGCATTTT. Translated, it gives CASRRQGAGNQPQHF. Using reference TRBV19 and TRBJ1-5 for the parts outside the CDR3, the full variable domain is DGGITQSPKYLFRKEGQNVTLSCEQNLNHDAMYWYRQDPGQGLRLIYYSQIVNDFQKGDIAEGYSVSREKKESFPLTVTSAQKNPTAFYLCASRRQGAGNQPQHFGDGTRLSIL.

This CDR3 is CASSMRVTEAFF. The CDR3 bases are TGTGCCAGTAGTATGCGGGTTACTGAAGCTTTCTTT. The J gene is TRBJ1-1, the V gene TRBV19; no firm D call. This CDR3 comprises 12 residues. With 3 bases removed from V and 5 bases from J, the gap between germline ends came to 7 bases. Germline V gene sequence: CDR1 LNHDA, CDR2 SQIVND (reference sequence).

This chain joins TRBV5-3 and TRBJ2-1; TRBD2 aligns across 14 bases. TRBV5-3 is given ORF status, its function remaining uncertain. The CDR3 is made up of 20 amino acids. Trimming cost V 4 bases and J 3 bases; bases outside gene matches: 15. Here the CDR3 DNA reads TGTGCCAGAAGCCTACAAAGACTAGCGGGAGGGGGTCCTATCTACAATGAGCAGTTCTTC. Its protein product is CARSLQRLAGGGPIYNEQFF.

The chain is built from TRBV27 and TRBJ2-7, with TRBD2 identical over 15 bases. V shed 4 bases and J 6 bases; nucleotides not matched to a gene: 7. The CDR3 has 16 residues. The V gene's germline CDR1 is MNHEY and CDR2 SMNVEV (reference sequence). The CDR3 sequence is CASSSRTSGGAGEQYF. DNA for the CDR3: TGTGCCAGCAGTTCCCGGACTAGCGGGGGGGCGGGCGAGCAGTACTTC.

The chain links TRBV19 to TRBJ1-2, with D unclear. There are 9 residues in the CDR3. Germline V gene sequence: CDR1 LNHDA, CDR2 SQIVND (reference sequence). Trimming removed 7 bases from V and 7 bases from J, with 4 bases in between. CDR3 bases: TGTGCCAGTAAGAGTGGCTACACCTTC. Its translation: CASKSGYTF.

The rearrangement links TRBV7-9 to TRBJ2-7; 8 nucleotides match TRBD2. The CDR3 sequence is 14 residues long. Germline assignment: CDR1 SEHNR and CDR2 FQNEAQ (reference sequence). Unmatched junction bases numbered 4, after V lost 5 bases and J lost 1 base. CDR3 amino acids: CASSAGGRSYEQYF. The CDR3 DNA sequence: TGTGCCAGCAGCGCGGGGGGCCGATCCTACGAGCAGTACTTC.

This clone was observed once. The rearrangement joins TRBV29-1 to TRBJ2-5; possibly TRBD2 for D (5 bases). Germline assignment: CDR1 SQVTM and CDR2 ANQGSEA. The CDR3 extends over 17 amino acids. Trimming pared 4 bases from V and 0 bases from J, leaving 21 bases between. The CDR3 bases are TGCAGCGTTGTTCTCCGGGGTCTTACCACTTACCAAGAGACCCAGTACTTC. Translation gives CSVVLRGLTTYQETQYF.

The CDR3 here is CASSPGLALSSYNEQFF. For the CDR3, the DNA is TGTGCCAGCAGTCCCGGACTAGCCCTGAGCTCCTACAATGAGCAGTTCTTC. The chain combines TRBV28 with TRBJ2-1; 8 bases match TRBD2. The CDR3 has 17 residues. Losses at the gene ends were 5 bases for V and 0 bases for J; bases not matched to a gene: 9. The germline V gene encodes CDR1 MDHEN and CDR2 SYDVKM.

The genes are TRBV29-1 and TRBJ1-4, with 8 nucleotides matching TRBD1. Germline CDR1 SQVTM, CDR2 ANQGSEA. The length of the CDR3 is 14 residues. With 2 bases clipped from V and 6 bases from J, the junction kept 5 bases outside the gene matches. Written as DNA, the CDR3 is TGCAGCGTTGAAAGCCTGGACAGGGATGAAAAACTGTTTTTT. Its translation is CSVESLDRDEKLFF.

V gene TRBV7-8 combines with J gene TRBJ1-5; possibly TRBD1 for D (6 bases). Per germline, CDR1 SGHVS and CDR2 FQNEAQ. This CDR3 comprises 14 residues. Trimming pared 0 bases from V and 6 bases from J, leaving 9 bases between. CDR3 sequence reads: CASSLAGGGQPQHF. The CDR3, as DNA: TGTGCCAGCAGCTTAGCAGGGGGTGGTCAGCCCCAGCATTTT.

The chain joins TRBV27 to TRBJ2-3; tentatively, D is TRBD2 (7 bases). The CDR3 covers 15 residues. The germline CDR1 and CDR2 sequences are MNHEY and SMNVEV (reference sequence). Trimming removed 7 bases at V and 1 base at J, with 15 bases between. As DNA, the CDR3 is TGTGCCAGCACCCTAGGGGGGGCGGGCACAGATACGCAGTATTTT. Its translation: CASTLGGAGTDTQYF.

The V call is TRBV7-2, the J call TRBJ2-5; tentative D call: TRBD2 (6 bases). This CDR3 is 15 amino acids long. Per the germline V gene, CDR1 is SGHTA and CDR2 is FQGNSA. The V end lost 4 bases, the J end lost 2 bases, and 14 bases lay between the germline ends. CDR3 region: CASSYEGGVQETQYF. CDR3 DNA sequence: TGTGCCAGCAGCTATGAGGGCGGGGTGCAAGAGACCCAGTACTTC.